This paragraph reports one T cell receptor (beta chain). Antigen unknown. In the PCR, 60 Vbeta and 13 Jbeta primers were used. The data were produced by immunoSEQ multiplex PCR, yet TCRdb's version contains in-frame clones alone and is incomplete. Counted here are under 250,000 clones, 78% occurring once; the ten biggest clones make up 3.8%. V lost 1 base, J lost 5 bases, and 5 bases lay in between. Germline V gene sequence: CDR1 DFQATT, CDR2 SNEGSKA (reference sequence). The CDR3 consists of 11 residues. The record originates from a study of cytomegalovirus exposure and HLA in healthy donors. Regarding the study as a whole: Over 15,000 TCR beta sequences were associated with HLA alleles at 0.05 false discovery rate in a later analysis. It was taken for granted in presence/absence analyses that sequencing depth across donors was roughly uniform. HLA restriction was apparent for most CMV-associated TCR beta chains in a later analysis.

The chain is built from TRBV20-1 and TRBJ1-1; D not resolved. The sequencing input was PBMCs. This TCR derives from a male donor in good health and CMV-seronegative. The CDR3 nucleotides read TGCAGTGCTAGAGCGGAGACTGAAGCTTTCTTT. Translated, it gives CSARAETEAFF.